The text below deals with one T cell receptor beta chain. Data came from immunoSEQ multiplex PCR; TCRdb stores just in-frame clones and leaves some out. The table has about 99,000 clones, approximately 87% seen once. Between the trimmed V and J ends, which lost 4 bases and 8 bases, there was a span of 14 bases. The germline gives CDR1 SGHTA, CDR2 FQGTGA. The CDR3 runs 13 residues. The data are from a study of blood T cell repertoires in COVID-19. Study information: The United States, Italy and Spain provided the acute and convalescent COVID-19 samples. The cDNA or gDNA used as material had been derived from T cells, B-cell-depleted T cells, or PBMCs.

The sequenced sample consisted of peripheral blood. The chain recombines TRBV7-3 with TRBJ1-2, with D hard to call. This TCR was recovered from a human donor in a cohort sampled during active or convalescent COVID-19. The CDR3 coding sequence is TGTGCCAGCAGCTCTACAACTAGTGGGGGCTACACCTTC. This translates into CASSSTTSGGYTF.